Below, 17 T cell receptor beta chains from the same sample are listed, as sequenced in a study of blood T cell repertoires in COVID-19 (dated by TCRdb to the early 2020s). Library preparation was by the immunoSEQ multiplex PCR assay. This is the immuneACCESS table as TCRdb keeps it, with only in-frame sequences that have V and J called. A part of the clones is gone; compared with another copy, unresolved V genes explain less than half, and the rest is unexplained. In all, the sample holds around 200,000 clones, and less than 90% of those were seen once. Under 3% of the sample is taken by the ten largest. What was sequenced was PBMCs or T cells enriched from blood (not recorded which). All receptors derive from a woman aged 30 to 39 who had recovered from COVID-19.

The V call is TRBV7-2, the J call TRBJ2-1; TRBD2 agrees at 7 bases. CDR1 SGHTA and CDR2 FQGNSA come from the germline V gene. The CDR3 has 12 amino acids. V lost 7 bases and J lost 8; bases outside the gene matches: 5. This chain's CDR3 is CASTLRGDEQFF. Here the CDR3 DNA reads TGTGCCAGCACTCTCCGGGGGGATGAGCAGTTCTTC.

CDR3 residues: CASSQDRLGGSNQPQHF. The CDR3 DNA sequence: TGTGCCAGCAGCCAAGATCGCCTCGGGGGTTCCAATCAGCCCCAGCATTTT. The chain has TRBV3-1 (or the pseudogene TRBV3-2) and TRBJ1-5; D is possibly TRBD1 (5 bases). Per the germline V gene, CDR1 is LGHDT and CDR2 is YNNKEL (reference sequence). The CDR3 length is 17 residues. V lost 0 bases to trimming and J lost 3 bases, with 15 bases between them.

This chain links TRBV3-1 (or the pseudogene TRBV3-2) with TRBJ2-2; possible D gene TRBD2, 5 bases. This CDR3 region has 13 residues. Germline V CDR1 and CDR2: LGHDT, YNNKEL (reference sequence). V lost 7 bases and J 1 base, leaving 7 bases between the germline ends. CDR3 nucleotide sequence: TGTGCCAGCAAGGACTGGAACACCGGGGAGCTGTTTTTT. Translating gives CASKDWNTGELFF.

The rearrangement links TRBV9 to TRBJ2-5, with a possible D match to TRBD2 (6 bases). Trimming pared 0 bases from V and 2 bases from J, leaving 14 bases between. This CDR3 region has 16 residues. Germline V gene sequence: CDR1 SGDLS, CDR2 YYNGEE. The CDR3 DNA is TGTGCCAGCAGCGTAGGGGTCGGGGGAGATCAAGAGACCCAGTACTTC. Residues: CASSVGVGGDQETQYF.

The rearrangement links TRBV19 to TRBJ1-1; the D gene is possibly TRBD1 (6 bases). Trimming removed 5 bases at V and 5 bases at J, with 12 bases between. Germline CDR1 and CDR2: LNHDA and SQIVND (reference sequence). The CDR3 covers 13 residues. The CDR3 protein is CASSVTGQTEAFF. CDR3 DNA: TGTGCCAGTAGTGTCACAGGGCAGACTGAAGCTTTCTTT.

The chain uses TRBV6-2 or TRBV6-3 and TRBJ1-5; D ambiguous. Germline values: CDR1 MNHEY, CDR2 SVGEGT. The V gene lost 1 base and the J gene lost 4 bases, with 11 bases spanning the gap. The CDR3 sequence is 15 residues long. The CDR3, as DNA: TGTGCCAGCAGTTACTTTGCAGGTGGAAATCAGCCCCAGCATTTT. The encoded protein is CASSYFAGGNQPQHF.

This chain's CDR3 is CASSLIGDEKLFF. DNA for the CDR3: TGTGCCAGCAGTTTAATAGGAGATGAAAAACTGTTTTTT. The gene calls are TRBV12-3 or TRBV12-4 and TRBJ1-4; no definite D call. Between the trimmed V and J ends, which lost 2 bases and 6 bases, there was a span of 7 bases. CDR3 length equals 13 residues.

This sequence joins TRBV11-1 and TRBJ2-7; 8 nucleotides align to TRBD1. From germline, CDR1 is SGHAT and CDR2 FQDESV (reference sequence). The ends lost 5 bases at V and 4 bases at J; junction bases unmatched: 1. This CDR3 spans 12 amino acids. DNA for the CDR3: TGTGCCAGCAGCCGGACAGGGTACGAGCAGTACTTC. Residues: CASSRTGYEQYF.

The rearrangement uses TRBV7-2 and TRBJ1-1; no clear D. Germline V gene data show CDR1 as SGHTA and CDR2 as FQGNSA. V was cut by 7 bases and J by 3 bases, with 18 bases left in between. The CDR3 extends over 15 amino acids. The CDR3 here is CASTPAWAGDTEAFF. CDR3 coding DNA: TGTGCCAGCACCCCGGCGTGGGCAGGCGACACTGAAGCTTTCTTT.

The V and J genes are TRBV2 and TRBJ2-1, with a possible D match to TRBD2 (6 bases). The ends were cut back, 3 bases at V and 8 bases at J, with 11 bases in the middle. Germline V lookup: CDR1 SNHLY, CDR2 FYNNEI. The CDR3 is 13 residues long. The CDR3 coding sequence is TGTGCCAGCAGTGACGGGGGAGCGGATGAGCAGTTCTTC. This codes for CASSDGGADEQFF.

This clone was picked up one time. This rearrangement joins TRBV4-3 to TRBJ1-1, with a possible D match to TRBD1 (5 bases). Germline V gene lookup returns CDR1 LGHNA and CDR2 YSLEER. The CDR3 length is 18 residues. With 3 bases removed from V and 1 base from J, the gap between germline ends came to 21 bases. The CDR3 region has the DNA TGCGCCAGCAGCCATCCACGACAGCCCGGCCGGGCGAACACTGAAGCTTTCTTT. Encoded protein: CASSHPRQPGRANTEAFF.

The chain carries TRBV7-2 and TRBJ1-2; 10 bases are a match to TRBD1. Germline V gives CDR1 SGHTA, CDR2 FQGNSA. V lost 8 bases and J lost 8; bases outside the gene matches: 17. This CDR3 has 16 residues. Written as DNA, the CDR3 is TGTGCCAGCGGACGGGGACAGGGGAGTCAGCGGGGCGGCTACACCTTC. It yields the protein CASGRGQGSQRGGYTF.

This clone has at least ten counts. This chain joins TRBV2 and TRBJ1-2; D might be TRBD1 (6 bases). The length of the CDR3 is 16 residues. The germline V and J ends were trimmed by 4 bases and 3 bases, with 18 bases remaining between them. The germline CDR1 and CDR2 sequences are SNHLY and FYNNEI. Here the CDR3 DNA reads TGTGCCAGCAGTGTCAATACAGGGTTTTTCTACTATGGCTACACCTTC. Translation gives CASSVNTGFFYYGYTF.

The V and J genes are TRBV10-3 and TRBJ1-1; 8 bases are a match to TRBD1. With 8 bases clipped from V and 0 bases from J, the junction kept 5 bases outside the gene matches. Germline V CDR1 and CDR2: ENHRY, SYGVKD. The CDR3 has 14 amino acids. The CDR3 region has the DNA TGTGCCATCTCACAGGGGGTGATGAACACTGAAGCTTTCTTT. Amino acids: CAISQGVMNTEAFF.

V gene TRBV6-2 or TRBV6-3 combines with J gene TRBJ1-1; possibly TRBD1 for D (5 bases). V dropped 0 bases and J dropped 5 bases, with 13 bases sitting between them. Germline CDR1 is MNHEY and CDR2 is SVGEGT. The CDR3 is 15 amino acids. The CDR3 nucleotides read TGTGCCAGCAGTTACTCGAGTCAGGGTAGGACTGAAGCTTTCTTT. Protein: CASSYSSQGRTEAFF.

The J gene is TRBJ1-5, the V gene TRBV4-2; no clear D. Looked up from germline, CDR1 is LGHNA and CDR2 is YNFKEQ. This CDR3 region has 15 residues. V was pared by 0 bases and J by 1 base, with 7 bases between. CDR3 loop: CASSQERQSNQPQHF. The CDR3 bases are TGTGCCAGCAGCCAAGAGAGGCAGAGCAATCAGCCCCAGCATTTT.

The V and J genes are TRBV7-9 and TRBJ1-6, with 9 bases lining up with TRBD1. Germline lookup yields CDR1 SEHNR and CDR2 FQNEAQ (reference sequence). The V gene end was trimmed by 1 base and the J gene end by 6 bases; junction bases not matched to a gene: 1. The CDR3 covers 15 residues. The CDR3 sequence is CASSLGTGVNSPLHF. The CDR3 DNA sequence: TGTGCCAGCAGCTTAGGGACAGGGGTTAATTCACCCCTCCACTTT.